This T cell receptor beta chain emerged from a study of T cells in Graves' hyperthyroidism and ophthalmopathy. V was clipped by 5 bases and J by 2 bases; unmatched bases: 5. The CDR3 loop spans 15 amino acids. Germline V gene lookup returns CDR1 SEHNR and CDR2 FQNEAQ (reference sequence). The sample holds many counts of this clonotype. Amplification targeted TCR beta CDR3 regions from RNA transcripts. First-round RT-PCR with HTBI primers amplified the TCR CDR3 region. TCRdb independently ran MiXCR on the multiplex PCR reads; one entry per CDR3 protein. The sample contains 450,000 to 650,000 distinct CDR3 sequences, 14% of which appear only once.

The TCR was taken from a young woman with Graves' ophthalmopathy. The sample comprised blood. V is TRBV7-9 and J is TRBJ2-2; 7 bases match TRBD1. The CDR3 sequence: CASSPGTVNTGELFF. The CDR3, as DNA: TGTGCCAGCAGCCCTGGGACAGTTAACACCGGGGAGCTGTTTTTT.